Listed here are 32 T cell receptor beta chains from one sample, sequenced in a study of T cell responses to AZD1222 COVID-19 vaccine. The protocol was immunoSEQ multiplex PCR, while the TCRdb copy is restricted to in-frame clones and leaves out a portion. The table includes about 79,000 clones, 92% detected once. This material consisted of peripheral blood, taken on day 0 of MenACWY control vaccination. Receptors originate from an adult in good health.

V and J are TRBV7-9 and TRBJ2-3; 8 nucleotides line up with TRBD1. There are 15 residues in the CDR3. The germline V gene has CDR1 SEHNR and CDR2 FQNEAQ (reference sequence). After removal of 4 bases from V and 1 base from J, the junction contained 4 bases not matched to a gene. Here the CDR3 reads CASSSDRDGTDTQYF. The CDR3 DNA sequence: TGTGCCAGCAGCTCGGACAGGGATGGCACAGATACGCAGTATTTT.

The V call is TRBV27, the J call TRBJ2-7; D remains ambiguous. CDR1 is MNHEY and CDR2 is SMNVEV in the germline V gene (reference sequence). V shed 6 bases and J shed 4 bases, with 13 bases lying between them. This CDR3 is built from 13 residues. Written as DNA, the CDR3 is TGTGCCAGCAGAGACACCGCGGATTACGAGCAGTACTTC. This codes for CASRDTADYEQYF.

The gene calls are TRBV19 and TRBJ2-2; no clear D. The V end lost 5 bases, the J end lost 7 bases, and 11 bases lay between the germline ends. CDR1 is LNHDA, CDR2 SQIVND, per germline (reference sequence). The CDR3 runs 13 residues. The DNA for the CDR3 is TGTGCCAGTAGTTCAACATTGGGCGGGGAGCTGTTTTTT. It yields the protein CASSSTLGGELFF.

The gene calls are TRBV7-2 and TRBJ2-3; 12 positions agree with TRBD2. CDR3 length: 16 residues. The germline gives CDR1 SGHTA, CDR2 FQGNSA. J was trimmed by 1 base and V by 5 bases; bases with no gene match: 4. For the CDR3, the DNA is TGTGCCAGCAGCCCAGGACTAGCGGGACGCACAGATACGCAGTATTTT. Amino acid sequence: CASSPGLAGRTDTQYF.

The chain couples TRBV10-2 to TRBJ2-3; D is tentatively TRBD1 or TRBD2 (5 bases each). The germline CDR1 and CDR2 sequences are WSHSY and SAAADI. Trimming stripped 5 bases from V and 8 bases from J, with 20 bases between. This CDR3 comprises 15 residues. The CDR3 loop reads CASSYIWEGDLTQYF. CDR3 bases: TGCGCCAGCAGTTATATTTGGGAAGGGGACCTTACGCAGTATTTT.

This chain joins TRBV15 and TRBJ2-7; D is possibly TRBD1 (5 bases). The CDR3 loop spans 15 amino acids. The germline V gene encodes CDR1 LNHNV and CDR2 YYDKDF (reference sequence). V was pared by 1 base and J by 5 bases, with 15 bases between. The CDR3 region is CATSRAGQGSDEQYF. CDR3 bases: TGTGCCACCAGCAGAGCTGGCCAGGGTTCGGACGAGCAGTACTTC.

The chain carries TRBV3-1 (or the pseudogene TRBV3-2) and TRBJ2-7; D perhaps matches TRBD2 (5 bases). The germline V gene encodes CDR1 LGHDT and CDR2 YNNKEL (reference sequence). CDR3 length: 14 amino acids. The V end lost 2 bases, the J end lost 3 bases, and 11 bases lay between the germline ends. The DNA of the CDR3 is TGTGCCAGCAGCCAAAACCGGGAAAACTACGAGCAGTACTTC. This sequence encodes CASSQNRENYEQYF.

This chain uses TRBV29-1 with TRBJ2-7; D unresolved. CDR3 length: 11 residues. Trimming stripped 6 bases from V and 2 bases from J, with 8 bases between. In germline, CDR1 is SQVTM, CDR2 ANQGSEA. The CDR3 DNA sequence: TGCAGCGTGAACCACGCCTACGAGCAGTACTTC. Translation gives CSVNHAYEQYF.

The chain uses TRBV7-2 and TRBJ1-1, with TRBD1 matching 8 bases. The CDR3 runs to 15 residues. The J segment lost 3 bases and the V segment lost 1 base, leaving 4 bases of the junction unmatched. Germline values: CDR1 SGHTA, CDR2 FQGNSA. The CDR3 DNA follows: TGTGCCAGCAGCTTAGGGGCCAGGGGGCACACTGAAGCTTTCTTT. Protein product: CASSLGARGHTEAFF. The full variable domain, in which reference TRBV7-2 and TRBJ1-1 provide the parts outside the CDR3, is GAGVSQSPSNKVTEKGKDVELRCDPISGHTALYWYRQSLGQGLEFLIYFQGNSAPDKSGLPSDRFSAERTGGSVSTLTIQRTQQEDSAVYLCASSLGARGHTEAFFGQGTRLTVV.

The rearrangement uses TRBV5-1 and TRBJ2-5, with 8 bases fitting TRBD2. Unmatched junction bases numbered 6, after V lost 2 bases and J lost 3 bases. CDR1 SGHRS and CDR2 YFSETQ come from the germline V gene. The CDR3 runs 15 residues. This CDR3 is CASSFEGTRKETQYF. CDR3 nucleotide sequence: TGCGCCAGCAGCTTTGAAGGGACTAGAAAAGAGACCCAGTACTTC. Complete variable domain (other parts from reference TRBV5-1 and TRBJ2-5): KAGVTQTPRYLIKTRGQQVTLSCSPISGHRSVSWYQQTPGQGLQFLFEYFSETQRNKGNFPGRFSGRQFSNSRSEMNVSTLELGDSALYLCASSFEGTRKETQYFGPGTRLLVL.

The V gene is TRBV2, the J gene TRBJ2-2, with 7 bases identical to TRBD1. V lost 4 bases to trimming and J lost 4 bases; unmatched junction nucleotides: 9. CDR1 and CDR2 from the germline V gene are SNHLY and FYNNEI. This CDR3 is 16 amino acids long. The CDR3 sequence: CASSGDSPRATGELFF. In nucleotides, the CDR3 is TGTGCCAGCAGTGGGGACAGCCCAAGGGCCACCGGGGAGCTGTTTTTT. Full variable domain (remainder filled in from reference TRBV2 and TRBJ2-2): EPEVTQTPSHQVTQMGQEVILRCVPISNHLYFYWYRQILGQKVEFLVSFYNNEISEKSEIFDDQFSVERPDGSNFTLKIRSTKLEDSAMYFCASSGDSPRATGELFFGEGSRLTVL.

This CDR3 reads CASRMDSSYNEQFF. In nucleotides, the CDR3 is TGTGCCAGCAGGATGGACAGCTCCTACAATGAGCAGTTCTTC. The V call is TRBV6-4, the J call TRBJ2-1; D possibly corresponds to TRBD1 (6 bases). With 6 bases removed from V and 0 bases from J, the gap between germline ends came to 9 bases. The CDR3 consists of 14 residues. The V gene's germline CDR1 is MRHNA and CDR2 SNTAGT.

This chain links TRBV21-1 with TRBJ1-6; the table's TRBD1 call for D was not verified on the DNA. TRBV21-1 is marked as a pseudogene. The CDR3 has 16 residues. In DNA form, the CDR3 reads TGTGCCAGCAGCAACCTTCCCGGGACAGATAATTCACCCCTCCACTTT. The encoded protein is CASSNLPGTDNSPLHF.

The CDR3 coding sequence is TGTGCCAGCAGCCTCCGGGACAGAAACACCGGGGAGCTGTTTTTT. Translation gives CASSLRDRNTGELFF. The V call is TRBV2, the J call TRBJ2-2; 7 nucleotides agree with TRBD1. Looked up from germline, CDR1 is SNHLY and CDR2 is FYNNEI. V lost 6 bases to trimming and J lost 2 bases; unmatched junction nucleotides: 6. The CDR3 runs 15 residues.

CDR3 protein: CSASGAGISHTDTQYF. Here the CDR3 DNA reads TGCAGTGCTAGTGGTGCTGGGATCTCACACACAGATACGCAGTATTTT. The chain carries TRBV20-1 and TRBJ2-3; unclear D gene. V lost 3 bases and J lost 2, with 18 bases in between. Germline V gene data show CDR1 as DFQATT and CDR2 as SNEGSKA (reference sequence). This CDR3 region has 16 residues.

This clone was recorded once. The chain combines TRBV3-1 (or the pseudogene TRBV3-2) with TRBJ2-3; perhaps TRBD2 as D (5 bases). This CDR3 has 12 residues. Germline CDR1 is LGHDT and CDR2 is YNNKEL (reference sequence). Trimming took off 4 bases at V and 3 bases at J, with 5 bases between the two ends. The CDR3 region is CASSRTTDTQYF. Here the CDR3 DNA reads TGTGCCAGCAGCCGGACTACAGATACGCAGTATTTT.

The chain uses TRBV7-2 and TRBJ1-2, with D unresolved. CDR1 and CDR2 (germline): SGHTA, FQGNSA. Deletions cut 0 bases from V and 2 bases from J, with 7 bases between. This CDR3 has 14 residues. The CDR3 nucleotides are TGTGCCAGCAGCTTAGCAGGCAGCAACTATGGCTACACCTTC. It specifies CASSLAGSNYGYTF.

V and J are TRBV18 and TRBJ2-7, with D perhaps matching TRBD1 (7 bases). Trimming took off 2 bases at V and 6 bases at J, with 17 bases between the two ends. Germline V gene sequence: CDR1 KGHSH, CDR2 LQKENI. The length of the CDR3 is 15 residues. The CDR3: CASSPLGPGGIEQYF. The CDR3 region has the DNA TGTGCCAGCTCACCATTGGGCCCAGGGGGGATCGAGCAGTACTTC.

This chain joins TRBV28 and TRBJ1-5; tentatively, D is TRBD1 (6 bases). The CDR3 is 15 amino acids. The V gene lost 8 bases and the J gene lost 5 bases, with 19 bases spanning the gap. From germline, CDR1 is MDHEN and CDR2 SYDVKM. CDR3 protein: CASVVGGAAHQPQHF. CDR3 nucleotides: TGTGCCAGCGTTGTGGGGGGCGCTGCCCATCAGCCCCAGCATTTT.

This sequence joins TRBV19 and TRBJ1-5; no firm D call. V was trimmed by 3 bases and J by 6 bases, leaving 6 bases between them. The germline V gene encodes CDR1 LNHDA and CDR2 SQIVND (reference sequence). This CDR3 is built from 12 residues. CDR3 sequence reads: CASSISGQPQHF. CDR3 nucleotide sequence: TGTGCCAGTAGTATCAGTGGTCAGCCCCAGCATTTT.

The chain couples TRBV5-1 to TRBJ1-3; D uncertain. Trimming left V 5 bases short and J 2 bases short, with 11 bases between. This CDR3 comprises 14 residues. Germline V gene data show CDR1 as SGHRS and CDR2 as YFSETQ. This CDR3 reads CASRPTVPGNTIYF. The CDR3 DNA reads as TGCGCCAGCAGACCCACAGTACCTGGAAACACCATATATTTT. Together with reference TRBV5-1 and TRBJ1-3, the CDR3 gives the full variable domain: KAGVTQTPRYLIKTRGQQVTLSCSPISGHRSVSWYQQTPGQGLQFLFEYFSETQRNKGNFPGRFSGRQFSNSRSEMNVSTLELGDSALYLCASRPTVPGNTIYFGEGSWLTVV.

The chain has TRBV11-2 and TRBJ2-5; 9 positions agree with TRBD2. V dropped 11 bases and J dropped 3; count of bases not matched to a gene: 13. In germline, CDR1 is SGHAT, CDR2 FQNNGV. This CDR3 region has 15 residues. The CDR3 here is CARGGDSGVEETQYF. In nucleotides, the CDR3 is TGTGCCCGCGGGGGGGACAGCGGGGTAGAAGAGACCCAGTACTTC.

The chain links TRBV25-1 to TRBJ2-3; D is possibly TRBD2 (5 bases). This CDR3 has 11 amino acids. Looked up from germline, CDR1 is MGHDK and CDR2 is SYGVNS. CDR3 sequence: CASAAGDTQYF. DNA for the CDR3: TGTGCTAGCGCCGCGGGAGATACGCAGTATTTT.

This chain joins TRBV18 and TRBJ2-2; D could derive from TRBD1 or TRBD2 (5 bases each). Germline V CDR1 and CDR2: KGHSH, LQKENI. The CDR3 sequence is 17 residues long. The germline V and J ends were trimmed by 3 bases and 5 bases, with 19 bases remaining between them. CDR3: CASSPSGQSYGTGELFF. As DNA, the CDR3 is TGTGCCAGCTCACCGAGCGGACAATCATATGGGACCGGGGAGCTGTTTTTT.

J is TRBJ2-1 and V is TRBV9, with D possibly matching TRBD2 (7 bases). The length of the CDR3 is 15 residues. V lost 6 bases and J lost 9, with 22 bases in between. Germline V gene sequence: CDR1 SGDLS, CDR2 YYNGEE. CDR3 nucleotide sequence: TGTGCCAGCAACCCCCAAGGTCGGGGGGCGGGTGAGCAGTTCTTC. It yields the protein CASNPQGRGAGEQFF.

V and J are TRBV10-1 and TRBJ2-7; D uncertain. The germline CDR1 and CDR2 sequences are WNHNN and SYGVQD (reference sequence). The CDR3 contains 13 residues. V was shortened by 5 bases and J by 2 bases, with 10 bases between the two germline ends. The CDR3 is CASSISRTYEQYF. DNA of the CDR3: TGCGCCAGCAGTATATCTCGAACCTACGAGCAGTACTTC.

The chain recombines TRBV5-1 with TRBJ1-2; D not resolved. V lost 0 bases and J 6 bases, leaving 6 bases between the germline ends. Germline CDR1 reads SGHRS; CDR2 reads YFSETQ. The CDR3 covers 12 residues. The CDR3 reads CASSLGGDGYTF. As DNA, the CDR3 is TGCGCCAGCAGCTTGGGCGGGGATGGCTACACCTTC. The full variable domain, completed using reference TRBV5-1 and TRBJ1-2, is KAGVTQTPRYLIKTRGQQVTLSCSPISGHRSVSWYQQTPGQGLQFLFEYFSETQRNKGNFPGRFSGRQFSNSRSEMNVSTLELGDSALYLCASSLGGDGYTFGSGTRLTVV.

The chain carries TRBV28 and TRBJ2-5; weak D call: TRBD2 (5 bases). V dropped 7 bases and J dropped 1 base, with 16 bases sitting between them. The CDR3 covers 15 residues. Looked up from germline, CDR1 is MDHEN and CDR2 is SYDVKM. Here the CDR3 DNA reads TGTGCCAGCACCCCAAACGGGGAACCCCAAGAGACCCAGTACTTC. This translates into CASTPNGEPQETQYF. Full variable domain (outside the CDR3, taken from reference TRBV28 and TRBJ2-5): DVKVTQSSRYLVKRTGEKVFLECVQDMDHENMFWYRQDPGLGLRLIYFSYDVKMKEKGDIPEGYSVSREKKERFSLILESASTNQTSMYLCASTPNGEPQETQYFGPGTRLLVL.

V usage is TRBV9 and J usage is TRBJ2-3; D is unclear. Deletions cut 6 bases from V and 4 bases from J, with 15 bases between. CDR3 size: 14 residues. Germline CDR1 and CDR2: SGDLS and YYNGEE. The CDR3 region has the DNA TGTGCCAGCAATCCCTCGTTGGCGTCAGATACGCAGTATTTT. It codes for CASNPSLASDTQYF. Using reference TRBV9 and TRBJ2-3 for the parts outside the CDR3, the full variable domain is DSGVTQTPKHLITATGQRVTLRCSPRSGDLSVYWYQQSLDQGLQFLIQYYNGEERAKGNILERFSAQQFPDLHSELNLSSLELGDSALYFCASNPSLASDTQYFGPGTRLTVL.

The CDR3 coding sequence is TGTGCCAGCAGCTTAGGGACAGGGATATCAGATACGCAGTATTTT. This sequence encodes CASSLGTGISDTQYF. This chain connects TRBV7-6 to TRBJ2-3; 8 positions agree with TRBD1. Per the germline V gene, CDR1 is SGHVS and CDR2 is FNYEAQ. The CDR3 spans 15 residues. The ends lost 1 base at V and 4 bases at J; junction bases unmatched: 4.

This clone was recorded a few times. The genes are TRBV3-1 (or the pseudogene TRBV3-2) and TRBJ2-7; 9 bases align to TRBD2. The V and J ends lost 3 bases and 0 bases, in that order; junction bases with no gene match: 0. The CDR3 has 14 residues. Per germline, CDR1 LGHDT and CDR2 YNNKEL (reference sequence). The CDR3 DNA reads TGTGCCAGCAGCCATAGCGGGAGCTCCTACGAGCAGTACTTC. Its translation is CASSHSGSSYEQYF.

J is TRBJ1-1 and V is TRBV5-1, with D maybe TRBD1 (6 bases). The CDR3 sequence is 14 residues long. CDR1 and CDR2 (germline): SGHRS, YFSETQ. V lost 4 bases and J lost 4, with 14 bases in between. This CDR3 reads CASSGQGGGTEAFF. DNA of the CDR3: TGCGCCAGCAGCGGCCAGGGAGGGGGCACTGAAGCTTTCTTT.